The sequence of this TCR beta chain was determined in a study of blood T cell repertoires in COVID-19. Across the whole study: Samples representing acute and convalescent COVID-19 were sourced from the United States, Italy and Spain. Sources were T cells, B-cell-depleted T cells, or PBMCs; the material itself was cDNA or gDNA.

Per the germline V gene, CDR1 is LGHNA and CDR2 is YSLEER. The length of the CDR3 is 17 residues. V gave up 0 bases and J gave up 1 base, with 15 bases separating them. In the source study's methods: Reference gene primers were amplified, and this amplification served to estimate nucleated cell counts. The repertoire was sequenced with immunoSEQ multiplex PCR; TCRdb's copy has only in-frame clones and lacks some. Clone size and V and J calls were adopted from that table, with D and trimming inferred from the DNA. The sample lists just over 650,000 clones; approximately 90% were seen once. The sequenced sample consisted of peripheral blood. V usage is TRBV4-3 and J usage is TRBJ1-1, with D uncertain. This sequence originates from a woman aged 18-29 years with acute or convalescent COVID-19. CDR3 sequence: CASSQDPVAERNTEAFF. The CDR3 region has the DNA TGCGCCAGCAGCCAAGATCCCGTCGCCGAGAGGAACACTGAAGCTTTCTTT.